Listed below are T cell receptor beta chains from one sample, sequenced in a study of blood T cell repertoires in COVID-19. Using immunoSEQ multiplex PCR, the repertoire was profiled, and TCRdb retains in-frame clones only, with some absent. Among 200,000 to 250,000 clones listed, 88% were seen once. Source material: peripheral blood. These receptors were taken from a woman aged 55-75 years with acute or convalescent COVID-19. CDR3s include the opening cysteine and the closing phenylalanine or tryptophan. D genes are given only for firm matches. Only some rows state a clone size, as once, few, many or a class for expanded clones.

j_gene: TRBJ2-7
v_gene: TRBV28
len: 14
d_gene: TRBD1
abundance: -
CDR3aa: CASSGTGFLNEQYF
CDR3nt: TGTGCCAGCAGCGGGACAGGCTTTCTCAACGAGCAGTACTTC

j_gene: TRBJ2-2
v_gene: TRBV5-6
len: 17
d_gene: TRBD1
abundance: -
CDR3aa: CASSLEYKRDSNGELFF
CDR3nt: TGTGCCAGCAGCTTGGAGTATAAGAGGGACAGTAACGGGGAGCTGTTTTTT

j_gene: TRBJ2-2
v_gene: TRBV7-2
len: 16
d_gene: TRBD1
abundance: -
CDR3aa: CASSSGTGVNTGELFF
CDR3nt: TGTGCCAGCAGCTCAGGGACAGGGGTTAACACCGGGGAGCTGTTTTTT

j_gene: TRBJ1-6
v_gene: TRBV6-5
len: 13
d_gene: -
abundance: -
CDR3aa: CASRTGLPSPLHF
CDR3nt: TGTGCCAGCCGAACAGGGCTCCCCTCACCCCTCCACTTT

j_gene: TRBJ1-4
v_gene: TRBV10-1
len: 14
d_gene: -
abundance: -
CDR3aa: CASSPGATNEKLFF
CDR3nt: TGCGCCAGCAGTCCAGGGGCGACTAATGAAAAACTGTTTTTT

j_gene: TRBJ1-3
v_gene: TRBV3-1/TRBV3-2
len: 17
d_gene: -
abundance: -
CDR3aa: CASSHNPGGNSGNTIYF
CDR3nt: TGTGCCAGCAGCCACAATCCCGGCGGAAACTCTGGAAACACCATATATTTT

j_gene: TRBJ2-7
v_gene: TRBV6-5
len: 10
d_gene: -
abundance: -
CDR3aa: CASGAYEQYF
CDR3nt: TGTGCCAGCGGAGCCTACGAGCAGTACTTC

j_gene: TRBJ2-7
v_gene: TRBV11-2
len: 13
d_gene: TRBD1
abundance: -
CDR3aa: CASSPGQGYEQYF
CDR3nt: TGTGCCAGCAGCCCGGGACAGGGCTACGAGCAGTACTTC

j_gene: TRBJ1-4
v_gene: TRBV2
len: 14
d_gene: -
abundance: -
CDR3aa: CASSQGRGREKLFF
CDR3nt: TGTGCCAGCAGTCAGGGCAGGGGTAGGGAAAAACTGTTTTTT

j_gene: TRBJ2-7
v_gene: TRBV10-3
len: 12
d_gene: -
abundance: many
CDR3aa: CAAGPDPYEQYF
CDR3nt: TGTGCCGCTGGGCCCGATCCCTACGAGCAGTACTTC

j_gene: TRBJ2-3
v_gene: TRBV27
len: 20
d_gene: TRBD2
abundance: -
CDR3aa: CASSPNLLAGGPQGTDTQYF
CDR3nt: TGTGCCAGCAGTCCCAACCTTCTAGCGGGGGGGCCTCAGGGAACAGATACGCAGTATTTT

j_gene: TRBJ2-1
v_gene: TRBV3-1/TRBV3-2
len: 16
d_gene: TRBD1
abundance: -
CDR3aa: CASSQDRGQGDNEQFF
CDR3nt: TGTGCCAGCAGCCAAGACCGAGGACAGGGGGACAATGAGCAGTTCTTC

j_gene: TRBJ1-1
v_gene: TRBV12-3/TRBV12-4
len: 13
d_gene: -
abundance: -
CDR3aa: CASRIQENTEAFF
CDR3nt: TGTGCCAGCAGGATACAGGAAAACACTGAAGCTTTCTTT

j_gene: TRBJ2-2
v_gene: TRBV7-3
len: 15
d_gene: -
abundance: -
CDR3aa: CASSLTSGNTGELFF
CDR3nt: TGTGCCAGCAGCTTAACTAGCGGCAACACCGGGGAGCTGTTTTTT

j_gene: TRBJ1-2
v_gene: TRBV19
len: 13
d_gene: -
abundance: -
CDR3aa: CASSIWTRRGYTF
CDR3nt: TGTGCCAGTAGTATATGGACACGGAGAGGCTACACCTTC

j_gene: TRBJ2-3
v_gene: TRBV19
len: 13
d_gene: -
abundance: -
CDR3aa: CASSIGRGDTQYF
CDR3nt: TGTGCCAGTAGTATAGGTCGGGGAGATACGCAGTATTTT

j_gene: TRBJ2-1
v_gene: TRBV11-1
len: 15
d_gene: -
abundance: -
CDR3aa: CASSPDGGSYNEQFF
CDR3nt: TGTGCCAGCAGCCCGGACGGAGGCTCCTACAATGAGCAGTTCTTC

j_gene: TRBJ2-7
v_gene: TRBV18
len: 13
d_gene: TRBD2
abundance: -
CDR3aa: CASRTSGSGEQYF
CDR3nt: TGTGCCAGCCGGACTAGCGGGAGTGGGGAGCAGTACTTC

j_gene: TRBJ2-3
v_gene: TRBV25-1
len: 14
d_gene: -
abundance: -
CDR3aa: CASSEAGGTDTQYF
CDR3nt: TGTGCCAGCAGTGAAGCAGGGGGGACAGATACGCAGTATTTT

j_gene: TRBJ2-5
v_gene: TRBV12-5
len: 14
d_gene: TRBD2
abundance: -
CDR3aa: CASGRGGLQETQYF
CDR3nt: TGTGCTAGTGGCCGCGGGGGACTCCAAGAGACCCAGTACTTC

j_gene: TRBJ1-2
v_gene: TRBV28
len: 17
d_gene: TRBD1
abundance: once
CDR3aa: CASREAGGTPGLYGYTF
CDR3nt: TGTGCCAGCAGGGAGGCAGGGGGCACCCCGGGGTTGTATGGCTACACCTTC

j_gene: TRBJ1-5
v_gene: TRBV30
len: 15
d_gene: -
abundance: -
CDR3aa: CAWSVGDHSNQPQHF
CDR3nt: TGTGCCTGGAGTGTAGGGGATCATAGCAATCAGCCCCAGCATTTT

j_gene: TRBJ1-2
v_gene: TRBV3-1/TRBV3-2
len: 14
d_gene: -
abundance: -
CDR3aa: CASSHQSSGGGYTF
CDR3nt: TGTGCCAGCAGCCACCAGAGCTCAGGAGGTGGCTACACCTTC

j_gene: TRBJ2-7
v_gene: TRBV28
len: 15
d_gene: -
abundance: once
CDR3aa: CASAQGGASIYEQYF
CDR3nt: TGTGCCAGCGCCCAGGGGGGCGCATCGATCTACGAGCAGTACTTC

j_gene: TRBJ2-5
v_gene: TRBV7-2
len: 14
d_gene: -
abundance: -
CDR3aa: CASRGASGQEAQYF
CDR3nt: TGTGCCAGCAGGGGGGCTAGCGGACAAGAGGCCCAGTACTTC

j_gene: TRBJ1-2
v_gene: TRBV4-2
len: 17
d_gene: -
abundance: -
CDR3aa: CASSQVTVRGANYGYTF
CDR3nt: TGTGCCAGCAGCCAAGTGACTGTCCGGGGGGCTAACTATGGCTACACCTTC

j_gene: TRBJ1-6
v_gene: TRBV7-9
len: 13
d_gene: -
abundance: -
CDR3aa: CASSLPRASPLHF
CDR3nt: TGTGCCAGCAGCTTACCCCGCGCCTCACCCCTCCACTTT

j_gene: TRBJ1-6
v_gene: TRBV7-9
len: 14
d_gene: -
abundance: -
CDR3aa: CASSLELVGSPLHF
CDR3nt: TGTGCCAGCAGCTTAGAACTTGTCGGGTCACCCCTCCACTTT

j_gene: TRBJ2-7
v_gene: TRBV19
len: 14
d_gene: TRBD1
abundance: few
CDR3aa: CASSIRQGPYEQYF
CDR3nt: TGTGCCAGTAGTATCCGACAGGGACCCTACGAGCAGTACTTC

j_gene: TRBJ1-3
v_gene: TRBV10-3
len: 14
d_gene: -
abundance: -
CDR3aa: CAISVETTGNTIYF
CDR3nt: TGTGCCATCAGCGTAGAGACAACTGGAAACACCATATATTTT

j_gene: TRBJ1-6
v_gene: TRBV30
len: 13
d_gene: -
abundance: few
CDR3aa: CAWRGSPGSPLHF
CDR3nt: TGTGCCTGGAGGGGGTCACCGGGGTCACCCCTCCACTTT

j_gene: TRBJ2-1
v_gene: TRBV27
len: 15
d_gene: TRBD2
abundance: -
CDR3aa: CASSFGTSGAHEQFF
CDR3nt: TGTGCCAGCAGTTTTGGGACTAGCGGGGCCCATGAGCAGTTCTTC

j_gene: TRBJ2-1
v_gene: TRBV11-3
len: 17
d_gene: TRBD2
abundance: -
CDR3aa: CASSPQTSGNSYNEQFF
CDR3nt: TGTGCCAGCAGCCCCCAGACTAGCGGGAACTCCTACAATGAGCAGTTCTTC

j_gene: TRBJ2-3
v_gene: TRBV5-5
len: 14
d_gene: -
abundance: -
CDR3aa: CASSFTDLPQPQYF
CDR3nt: TGTGCCAGCAGCTTTACCGACTTACCTCAGCCGCAGTATTTT

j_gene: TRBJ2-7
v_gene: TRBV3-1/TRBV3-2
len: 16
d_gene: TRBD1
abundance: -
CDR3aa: CASTKGAGGRSYEQYF
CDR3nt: TGTGCCAGCACCAAGGGTGCAGGGGGCCGTTCCTACGAGCAGTACTTC

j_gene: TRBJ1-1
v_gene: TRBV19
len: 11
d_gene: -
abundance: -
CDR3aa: CASYGYTEAFF
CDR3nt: TGTGCCAGTTACGGGTACACTGAAGCTTTCTTT

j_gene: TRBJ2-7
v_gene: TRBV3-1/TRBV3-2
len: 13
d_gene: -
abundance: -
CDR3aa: CASSRLGANEQYF
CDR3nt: TGTGCCAGCAGCCGGTTGGGGGCCAACGAGCAGTACTTC